The 31 T cell receptor beta chains below were found in one sample sequenced in a study of OX40 agonist ivuxolimab in advanced cancers. Repertoires were generated with immunoSEQ multiplex PCR, while TCRdb's copy carries only in-frame clones and drops some. Here the sample spans about 56,000 clones, around nine tenths being singletons. The sample in question was CD4+ or CD8+ T cells sorted from blood, obtained in a trial of the OX40 agonist ivuxolimab. The receptors stem from an adult with an advanced solid tumor such as melanoma, head and neck, liver or kidney cancer.

The rearrangement links TRBV7-9 to TRBJ2-7; maybe TRBD2 (5 bases). The CDR3 is 13 amino acids. Germline CDR1 is SEHNR and CDR2 is FQNEAQ (reference sequence). V was trimmed by 4 bases and J by 3 bases, leaving 10 bases between them. CDR3 sequence reads: CASSSGRGYEQYF. CDR3 bases: TGTGCCAGCAGCTCTGGACGGGGCTACGAGCAGTACTTC.

The chain joins TRBV29-1 to TRBJ1-1, with a possible D match to TRBD1 (6 bases). With 7 bases removed from V and 9 bases from J, the gap between germline ends came to 15 bases. The germline CDR1 and CDR2 sequences are SQVTM and ANQGSEA. The CDR3 has 11 residues. CDR3 loop: CSATTQGQAFF. The CDR3 coding sequence is TGCAGCGCCACAACCCAGGGGCAAGCTTTCTTT.

This chain connects TRBV7-8 to TRBJ2-3; no firm D call. This CDR3 contains 15 residues. Germline V gene sequence: CDR1 SGHVS, CDR2 FQNEAQ. V was pared by 2 bases and J by 0 bases, with 9 bases between. CDR3 coding DNA: TGTGCCAGCAGCTTACCAGCGACTAGCACAGATACGCAGTATTTT. Protein: CASSLPATSTDTQYF.

The chain uses TRBV28 and TRBJ2-7; maybe TRBD2 (5 bases). Germline V gene lookup returns CDR1 MDHEN and CDR2 SYDVKM. The CDR3 is 15 amino acids. The germline V and J ends were trimmed by 6 bases and 0 bases, with 15 bases remaining between them. CDR3 DNA: TGTGCCAGCAGCTCGGGCCTCGGGAACTCCTACGAGCAGTACTTC. This sequence encodes CASSSGLGNSYEQYF. Variable domain in full (rest from reference TRBV28 and TRBJ2-7): DVKVTQSSRYLVKRTGEKVFLECVQDMDHENMFWYRQDPGLGLRLIYFSYDVKMKEKGDIPEGYSVSREKKERFSLILESASTNQTSMYLCASSSGLGNSYEQYFGPGTRLTVT.

The rearrangement links TRBV14 to TRBJ2-1, with D perhaps TRBD1 or TRBD2 (5 bases each). The CDR3 consists of 14 residues. Deletions cut 3 bases from V and 2 bases from J, with 8 bases between. The V gene's germline CDR1 is SGHDN and CDR2 FVKESK. As DNA, the CDR3 is TGTGCCAGCAGCCAGGGGGTTGCCTACAATGAGCAGTTCTTC. Protein sequence: CASSQGVAYNEQFF.

V gene TRBV7-2 combines with J gene TRBJ2-2, with 7 nucleotides matching TRBD1. The ends lost 4 bases at V and 4 bases at J; junction bases unmatched: 6. The CDR3 spans 15 residues. In germline, CDR1 is SGHTA, CDR2 FQGNSA. CDR3 coding DNA: TGTGCCAGCAGCTCCTCGACAGGGTTCACCGGGGAGCTGTTTTTT. Translated: CASSSSTGFTGELFF. Using reference TRBV7-2 and TRBJ2-2 for the parts outside the CDR3, the full variable domain is GAGVSQSPSNKVTEKGKDVELRCDPISGHTALYWYRQSLGQGLEFLIYFQGNSAPDKSGLPSDRFSAERTGGSVSTLTIQRTQQEDSAVYLCASSSSTGFTGELFFGEGSRLTVL.

This chain joins TRBV11-2 and TRBJ1-1; a possible D gene is TRBD1 (6 bases). V was shortened by 4 bases and J by 1 base, with 10 bases between the two germline ends. There are 14 residues in the CDR3. CDR1 and CDR2 from the germline V gene are SGHAT and FQNNGV. The CDR3 spells CASSSSGANTEAFF. The CDR3 region has the DNA TGTGCCAGCAGCTCTTCGGGGGCGAACACTGAAGCTTTCTTT.

The chain joins TRBV28 to TRBJ1-2, with D unclear. Germline-derived CDR1 and CDR2 are MDHEN and SYDVKM. Trimming cost V 5 bases and J 8 bases, with 15 bases left between them. CDR3 length equals 13 residues. This chain's CDR3 is CASSPLPRRGYTF. CDR3 in DNA: TGTGCCAGCAGTCCTTTGCCCCGGAGAGGCTACACCTTC.

The chain combines TRBV28 with TRBJ2-4; D call uncertain. The CDR3 is 14 amino acids. The germline V gene encodes CDR1 MDHEN and CDR2 SYDVKM. V shed 2 bases and J shed 6 bases, with 11 bases lying between them. The CDR3 spells CASSLESRLNIQYF. CDR3 nucleotides: TGTGCCAGCAGTTTAGAGTCCAGGTTAAACATTCAGTACTTC.

The CDR3 DNA reads TGTGCCACCGTGACAGATACAGGGGAGCTGTTTTTT. Its protein product is CATVTDTGELFF. The V gene is TRBV6-5, the J gene TRBJ2-2; D is possibly TRBD1 (5 bases). Germline-derived CDR1 and CDR2 are MNHEY and SVGAGI. Trimming removed 10 bases at V and 8 bases at J, with 14 bases between. This CDR3 comprises 12 residues.

The rearrangement links TRBV11-2 to TRBJ2-1; D remains unclear. V was shortened by 3 bases and J by 0 bases, with 6 bases between the two germline ends. CDR3 size: 14 residues. CDR1 SGHAT and CDR2 FQNNGV come from the germline V gene. The CDR3 here is CASSFGGSYNEQFF. Here the CDR3 DNA reads TGTGCCAGCAGCTTCGGCGGCTCCTACAATGAGCAGTTCTTC.

V usage is TRBV28 and J usage is TRBJ2-5; 9 nucleotides line up with TRBD1. The germline V gene encodes CDR1 MDHEN and CDR2 SYDVKM. The CDR3 consists of 15 residues. J lost 3 bases, V lost 3 bases, and 5 bases had no gene match. The CDR3 DNA follows: TGTGCCAGCAGTTTTGACCGGGACAGGGAAGAGACCCAGTACTTC. Amino acids: CASSFDRDREETQYF.

The V and J genes are TRBV27 and TRBJ1-2; D not certain. Trimming shortened V by 5 bases and J by 5 bases, and 12 bases separated the two germline ends. Germline V lookup: CDR1 MNHEY, CDR2 SMNVEV (reference sequence). This CDR3 has 13 residues. The CDR3 is CASSDATEYGYTF. DNA of the CDR3: TGTGCCAGCAGTGACGCAACAGAGTATGGCTACACCTTC.

The gene calls are TRBV30 and TRBJ2-1; the match to TRBD2 covers 8 bases. The germline gives CDR1 GTSNPN, CDR2 SVGIG (reference sequence). The CDR3 has 12 amino acids. Trimming removed 8 bases from V and 7 bases from J; junction bases left unmatched: 7. The CDR3 region is CARLERENEQFF. The CDR3 region has the DNA TGTGCCCGCCTAGAGCGGGAGAATGAGCAGTTCTTC.

The rearrangement joins TRBV4-2 to TRBJ2-7; D is ambiguous. Germline CDR1 reads LGHNA; CDR2 reads YNFKEQ. The germline V and J ends were trimmed by 0 bases and 6 bases, with 12 bases remaining between them. The CDR3 is made up of 14 amino acids. CDR3 residues: CASSQDRVGSEQYF. The CDR3 DNA follows: TGTGCCAGCAGCCAAGATCGAGTGGGCTCCGAGCAGTACTTC.

The rearrangement joins TRBV2 to TRBJ2-3; no clear D. The V and J ends lost 7 bases and 2 bases respectively, with 13 bases between them. This CDR3 region has 14 residues. Germline V lookup: CDR1 SNHLY, CDR2 FYNNEI. Here the CDR3 DNA reads TGTGCCAGCAAGTTAGGGCAATCCACAGATACGCAGTATTTT. It translates to CASKLGQSTDTQYF.

The rearrangement links TRBV19 to TRBJ2-2; D not resolved. This CDR3 has 13 residues. Germline V gene data show CDR1 as LNHDA and CDR2 as SQIVND (reference sequence). V lost 6 bases and J 6 bases, leaving 11 bases between the germline ends. This chain's CDR3 is CASSPILPGELFF. CDR3 DNA sequence: TGTGCCAGTAGCCCCATACTGCCCGGGGAGCTGTTTTTT.

The chain uses TRBV27 and TRBJ2-5, with a weak D call TRBD2 (6 bases). This CDR3 spans 14 amino acids. CDR1 MNHEY and CDR2 SMNVEV come from the germline V gene (reference sequence). Trimming left V 2 bases short and J 5 bases short, with 12 bases between. CDR3 DNA: TGTGCCAGCAGTTTAGGAGGAGGGTTGGAGACCCAGTACTTC. Its protein product is CASSLGGGLETQYF.

This sequence joins TRBV27 and TRBJ2-1; 13 nucleotides align to TRBD2. Per the germline V gene, CDR1 is MNHEY and CDR2 is SMNVEV (reference sequence). The ends lost 5 bases at V and 1 base at J; junction bases unmatched: 11. This CDR3 is built from 19 residues. CDR3 in DNA: TGTGCCAGCAGTGGGAGGACTAGCGGGAGAATGAGGTCCTACAATGAGCAGTTCTTC. It yields the protein CASSGRTSGRMRSYNEQFF.

This chain connects TRBV27 to TRBJ2-7, with D tentatively TRBD2 (6 bases). The CDR3 is 12 residues long. Trimming removed 6 bases at V and 3 bases at J, with 9 bases between. Germline V gives CDR1 MNHEY, CDR2 SMNVEV (reference sequence). CDR3 protein: CASRGSGYEQYF. CDR3 sequence (DNA): TGTGCCAGCAGGGGTAGCGGCTACGAGCAGTACTTC.

The rearrangement uses TRBV30 and TRBJ2-2, with D unclear. This CDR3 is 13 amino acids long. V lost 0 bases, J lost 6 bases, and 8 bases lay in between. Germline CDR1 GTSNPN, CDR2 SVGIG (reference sequence). CDR3 sequence reads: CAWSVGSPGELFF. In nucleotides, the CDR3 is TGTGCCTGGAGTGTTGGATCCCCCGGGGAGCTGTTTTTT.

The gene calls are TRBV7-9 and TRBJ2-2; D not certain. The CDR3 sequence is 10 residues long. The germline V and J ends were trimmed by 8 bases and 3 bases, with 1 base remaining between them. Per germline, CDR1 SEHNR and CDR2 FQNEAQ (reference sequence). In DNA, the CDR3 is TGTGCCAGCGACACCGGGGAGCTGTTTTTT. This codes for CASDTGELFF. The entire variable domain, with the rest obtained from reference TRBV7-9 and TRBJ2-2, is as follows: DTGVSQNPRHKITKRGQNVTFRCDPISEHNRLYWYRQTLGQGPEFLTYFQNEAQLEKSRLLSDRFSAERPKGSFSTLEIQRTEQGDSAMYLCASDTGELFFGEGSRLTVL.

This rearrangement joins TRBV29-1 to TRBJ1-1; the match to TRBD1 covers 10 bases. The CDR3 consists of 14 residues. V dropped 6 bases and J dropped 0; count of bases not matched to a gene: 4. Germline values: CDR1 SQVTM, CDR2 ANQGSEA. In DNA form, the CDR3 reads TGCAGCGTACGGACAGGGGGACTGAACACTGAAGCTTTCTTT. The encoded protein is CSVRTGGLNTEAFF.

J is TRBJ1-4 and V is TRBV5-5; D unclear. Trimming stripped 0 bases from V and 0 bases from J, with 6 bases between. There are 15 residues in the CDR3. Germline loops: CDR1 SGHKS, CDR2 YYEKEE (reference sequence). The CDR3 region is CASSLEGATNEKLFF. For the CDR3, the DNA is TGTGCCAGCAGCTTGGAGGGCGCAACTAATGAAAAACTGTTTTTT.

The V call is TRBV30, the J call TRBJ2-4; D possibly corresponds to TRBD2 (6 bases). The CDR3 has 16 amino acids. Trimming removed 2 bases from V and 4 bases from J, with 18 bases in between. Germline CDR1 GTSNPN, CDR2 SVGIG (reference sequence). CDR3 in amino acids: CAWSPQWTGVKNIQYF. CDR3 in DNA: TGTGCCTGGAGTCCCCAATGGACGGGGGTTAAAAACATTCAGTACTTC. The whole variable domain, remainder taken from reference TRBV30 and TRBJ2-4, is SQTIHQWPATLVQPVGSPLSLECTVEGTSNPNLYWYRQAAGRGLQLLFYSVGIGQISSEVPQNLSASRPQDRQFILSSKKLLLSDSGFYLCAWSPQWTGVKNIQYFGAGTRLSVL.

The genes are TRBV25-1 and TRBJ1-1, with D maybe TRBD1 (6 bases). The CDR3 spans 14 residues. Per the germline V gene, CDR1 is MGHDK and CDR2 is SYGVNS. Trimming left V 8 bases short and J 2 bases short, with 15 bases between. CDR3 sequence reads: CASGRGRGNTEAFF. The CDR3 DNA reads TGTGCCAGCGGGCGGGGCAGGGGAAACACTGAAGCTTTCTTT.

This sequence joins TRBV14 and TRBJ2-3; D unclear. CDR3 length: 14 residues. CDR1 is SGHDN and CDR2 is FVKESK in the germline V gene. Deletions cut 1 base from V and 4 bases from J, with 9 bases between. CDR3 DNA sequence: TGTGCCAGCAGCCAAGCCCACCTTGCAGATACGCAGTATTTT. Translating gives CASSQAHLADTQYF.

This chain connects TRBV28 to TRBJ1-6; D gene uncertain. CDR1 and CDR2 (germline): MDHEN, SYDVKM. The CDR3 covers 14 residues. Between the trimmed V and J ends, which lost 7 bases and 9 bases, there was a span of 16 bases. DNA of the CDR3: TGTGCCAGCACCTCGATGGGGATCAGTTCACCCCTCCACTTT. It is translated as CASTSMGISSPLHF.

This chain links TRBV19 with TRBJ2-3; 9 bases match TRBD2. The ends lost 3 bases at V and 9 bases at J; junction bases unmatched: 16. Germline V gene data show CDR1 as LNHDA and CDR2 as SQIVND (reference sequence). This CDR3 is 17 amino acids long. Written as DNA, the CDR3 is TGTGCCAGTAGTATCTTCCCTTGGCGGGAGGGCCGAGAGACGCAGTATTTT. It encodes CASSIFPWREGRETQYF.

J is TRBJ2-7 and V is TRBV7-9, with a tentative D call TRBD2 (5 bases). The germline V and J ends were trimmed by 5 bases and 7 bases, with 12 bases remaining between them. Germline V gene data show CDR1 as SEHNR and CDR2 as FQNEAQ (reference sequence). The CDR3 consists of 12 residues. The CDR3 DNA reads TGTGCCAGCAGCCCCTACCGGGAAGAGCAGTACTTC. The encoded protein is CASSPYREEQYF. Using reference TRBV7-9 and TRBJ2-7 for the parts outside the CDR3, the full variable domain is DTGVSQNPRHKITKRGQNVTFRCDPISEHNRLYWYRQTLGQGPEFLTYFQNEAQLEKSRLLSDRFSAERPKGSFSTLEIQRTEQGDSAMYLCASSPYREEQYFGPGTRLTVT.

The chain joins TRBV19 to TRBJ2-2; weak D call: TRBD1 (6 bases). The ends were cut back, 7 bases at V and 1 base at J, with 7 bases in the middle. CDR3 length: 13 amino acids. Per germline, CDR1 LNHDA and CDR2 SQIVND (reference sequence). The CDR3 bases are TGTGCCAGTACAGGGGTGAACACCGGGGAGCTGTTTTTT. Translation: CASTGVNTGELFF.